This record looks at one T cell receptor beta chain sequence and its context. Its antigen is not identified. The data are from a study of beta chain features in type 1 diabetes. Study results and limitations: Moderate yet significant TCRB CDR3 shortening was seen in Type 1 diabetes patients in all four CD4+ subsets.

TCRB transcripts that were expressed got sequenced, as all of the isolated RNA had been reverse transcribed. TCRdb keeps only in-frame clones here, not all; method: immunoSEQ multiplex PCR. The sample yields 600,000 or so clones, about an eighth seen once. The CDR3 spans 15 residues. Germline CDR1 is SEHNR and CDR2 is FQNEAQ (reference sequence). Unmatched junction bases numbered 8, after V lost 5 bases and J lost 2 bases. The source of this sequence is a man between 25 and 39 years old with type 1 diabetes. This chain uses TRBV7-9 with TRBJ2-7, with 8 bases aligning to TRBD1. What was sequenced was naive CD4+ T cells from blood. The CDR3 DNA sequence: TGTGCCAGCAGCCGTCCCCTACAGGGGGCCTACGAGCAGTACTTC. It is translated as CASSRPLQGAYEQYF.